The sequence of this T cell receptor beta chain was determined in a study of blood T cell repertoires in COVID-19. Study in general: Samples came from the United States, Italy and Spain, spanning acute and convalescent COVID-19.

Assay used: immunoSEQ multiplex PCR; TCRdb lists only in-frame clones, some missing. The sample contains about 170,000 clones, 70% to 90% of which appear only once. Seattle enrolled patients during active infection and tracked them longitudinally. The V end lost 8 bases, the J end lost 0 bases, and 14 bases lay between the germline ends. Germline loops: CDR1 LGHNA, CDR2 YNFKEQ. The CDR3 runs to 16 residues. Sequences were obtained from peripheral blood. V gene TRBV4-2 combines with J gene TRBJ2-6; D is possibly TRBD1 (6 bases). The TCR originated in a woman older than 75 with COVID-19, enrolled during active disease. CDR3 loop: CASARDTSSGANVLTF. In DNA form, the CDR3 reads TGTGCCAGCGCCCGGGACACCTCCTCTGGGGCCAACGTCCTGACTTTC.